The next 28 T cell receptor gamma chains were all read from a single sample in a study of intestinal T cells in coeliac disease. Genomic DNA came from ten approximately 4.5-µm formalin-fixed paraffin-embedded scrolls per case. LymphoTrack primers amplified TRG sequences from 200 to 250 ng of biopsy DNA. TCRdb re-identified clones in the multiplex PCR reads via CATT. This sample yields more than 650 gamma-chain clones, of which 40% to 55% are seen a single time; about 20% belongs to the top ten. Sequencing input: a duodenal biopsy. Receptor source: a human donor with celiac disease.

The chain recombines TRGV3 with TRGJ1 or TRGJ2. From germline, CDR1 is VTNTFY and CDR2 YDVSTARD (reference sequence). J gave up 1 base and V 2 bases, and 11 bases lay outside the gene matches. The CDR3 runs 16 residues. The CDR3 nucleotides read TGTGCCACCTGGGACACCCTGGGCCTAAATTATTATAAGAAACTCTTT. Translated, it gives CATWDTLGLNYYKKLF.

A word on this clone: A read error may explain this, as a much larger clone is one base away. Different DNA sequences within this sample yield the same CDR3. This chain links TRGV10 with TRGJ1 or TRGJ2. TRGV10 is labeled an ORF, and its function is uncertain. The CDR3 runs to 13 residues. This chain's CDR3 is CAAWETNYYKKLF. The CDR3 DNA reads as TGCGCTGCGTGGGAGACGAATTATTATAAGAAACTCTTT.

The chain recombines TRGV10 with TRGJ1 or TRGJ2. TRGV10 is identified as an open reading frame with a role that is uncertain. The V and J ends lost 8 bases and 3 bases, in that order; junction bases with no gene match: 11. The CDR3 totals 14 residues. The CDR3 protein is CAAWDLVGYYKKLF. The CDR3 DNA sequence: TGTGCTGCGTGGGACTTAGTTGGTTATTATAAGAAACTCTTT.

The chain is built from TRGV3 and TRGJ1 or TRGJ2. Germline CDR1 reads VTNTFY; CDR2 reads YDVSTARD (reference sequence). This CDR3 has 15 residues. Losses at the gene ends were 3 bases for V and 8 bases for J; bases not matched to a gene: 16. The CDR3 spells CATWDRSSWRDKKLF. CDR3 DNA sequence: TGTGCCACCTGGGACCGGTCCTCTTGGAGAGATAAGAAACTCTTT.

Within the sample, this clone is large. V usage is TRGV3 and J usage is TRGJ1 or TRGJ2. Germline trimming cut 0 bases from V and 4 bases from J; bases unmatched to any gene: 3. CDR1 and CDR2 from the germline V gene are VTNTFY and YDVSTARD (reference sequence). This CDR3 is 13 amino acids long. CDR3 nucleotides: TGTGCCACCTGGGACAGGCACTATTATAAGAAACTCTTT. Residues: CATWDRHYYKKLF.

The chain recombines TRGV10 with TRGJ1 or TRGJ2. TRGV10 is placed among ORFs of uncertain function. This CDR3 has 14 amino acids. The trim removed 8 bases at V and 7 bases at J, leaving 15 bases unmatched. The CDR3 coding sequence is TGTGCTGCGTGGGAAACATGCCTTATATATAAGAAACTCTTT. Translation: CAAWETCLIYKKLF.

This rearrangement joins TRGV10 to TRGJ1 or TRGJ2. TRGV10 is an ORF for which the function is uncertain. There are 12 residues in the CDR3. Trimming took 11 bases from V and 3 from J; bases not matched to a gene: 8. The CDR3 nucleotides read TGTGCTGCGGGCATGGCTTATTATAAGAAACTCTTT. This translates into CAAGMAYYKKLF.

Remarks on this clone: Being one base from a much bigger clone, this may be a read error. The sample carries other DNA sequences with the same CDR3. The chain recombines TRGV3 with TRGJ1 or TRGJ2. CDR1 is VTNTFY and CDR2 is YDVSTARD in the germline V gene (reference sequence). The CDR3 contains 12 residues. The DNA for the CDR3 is TGCGCCACCTGGGACCGTTATTATAAGAAACTCTTT. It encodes CATWDRYYKKLF.

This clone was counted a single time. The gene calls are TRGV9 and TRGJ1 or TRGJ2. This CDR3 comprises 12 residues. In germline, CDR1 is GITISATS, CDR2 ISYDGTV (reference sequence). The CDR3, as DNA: TGTGCTTGTGGAGGGGGTTATTATAAGAAACTCTTT. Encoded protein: CACGGGYYKKLF.

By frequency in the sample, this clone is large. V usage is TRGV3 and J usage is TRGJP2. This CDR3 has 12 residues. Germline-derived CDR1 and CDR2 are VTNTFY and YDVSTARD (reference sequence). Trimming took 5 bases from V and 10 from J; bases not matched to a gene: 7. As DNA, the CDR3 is TGTGCCACCTGGGGGCTGATTTGGATCAAGACGTTT. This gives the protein CATWGLIWIKTF.

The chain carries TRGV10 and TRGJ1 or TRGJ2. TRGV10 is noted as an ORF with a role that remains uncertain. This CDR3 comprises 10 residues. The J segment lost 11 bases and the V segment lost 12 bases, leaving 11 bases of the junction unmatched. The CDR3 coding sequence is TGTGCTGCATGGATTATAGAGAAACTCTTT. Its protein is CAAWIIEKLF.

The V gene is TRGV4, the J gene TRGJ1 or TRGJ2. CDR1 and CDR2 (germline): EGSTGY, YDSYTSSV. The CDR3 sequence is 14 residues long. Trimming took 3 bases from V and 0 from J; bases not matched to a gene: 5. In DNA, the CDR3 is TGTGCCACCTGGGATAAAAAGAATTATTATAAGAAACTCTTT. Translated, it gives CATWDKKNYYKKLF.

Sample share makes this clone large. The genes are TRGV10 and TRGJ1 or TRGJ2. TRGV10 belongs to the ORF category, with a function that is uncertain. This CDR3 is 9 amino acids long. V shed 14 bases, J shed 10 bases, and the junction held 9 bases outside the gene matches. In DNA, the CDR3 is TGTGCTCCTAGTTTAAAGAAACTCTTT. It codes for CAPSLKKLF.

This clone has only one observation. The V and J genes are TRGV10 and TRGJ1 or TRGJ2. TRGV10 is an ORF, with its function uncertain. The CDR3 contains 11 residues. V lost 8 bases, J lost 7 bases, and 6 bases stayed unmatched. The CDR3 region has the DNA TGTGCTGCGTGGGACCCATATAAGAAACTCTTT. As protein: CAAWDPYKKLF.

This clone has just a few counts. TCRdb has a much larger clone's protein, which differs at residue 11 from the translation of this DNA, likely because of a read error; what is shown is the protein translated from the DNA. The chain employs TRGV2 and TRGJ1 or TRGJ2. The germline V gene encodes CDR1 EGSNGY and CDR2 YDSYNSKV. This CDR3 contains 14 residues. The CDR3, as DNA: TGTGCCACCTGGGACGGGCCAGGGTATTATAGGAAACTCTTT. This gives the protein CATWDGPGYYRKLF.

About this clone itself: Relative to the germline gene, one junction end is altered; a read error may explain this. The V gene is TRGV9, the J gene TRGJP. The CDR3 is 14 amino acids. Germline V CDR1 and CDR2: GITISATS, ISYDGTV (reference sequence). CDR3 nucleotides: TGTGCCTTGTGGGAGGTAGAGGGGTTGGGCAAAAAGGTGTTC. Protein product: CALWEVEGLGKKVF.

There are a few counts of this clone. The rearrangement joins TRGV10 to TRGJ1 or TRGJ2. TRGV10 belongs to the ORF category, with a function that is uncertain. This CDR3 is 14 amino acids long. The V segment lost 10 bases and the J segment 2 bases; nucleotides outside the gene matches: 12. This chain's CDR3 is CAALGFCDYYKKLF. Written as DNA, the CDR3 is TGTGCTGCGTTGGGATTTTGCGATTATTATAAGAAACTCTTT.

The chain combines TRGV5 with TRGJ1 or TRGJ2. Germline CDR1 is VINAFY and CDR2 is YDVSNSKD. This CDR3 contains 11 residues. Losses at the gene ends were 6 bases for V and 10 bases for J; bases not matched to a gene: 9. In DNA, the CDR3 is TGTGCCACCTGGATAATTATAAAGAAACTCTTT. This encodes CATWIIIKKLF.

CDR3 DNA: TGTGCCACCGTGGGACGGCCTCCTCGGCGGGATTGGATCAAGACGTTT. Protein product: CATVGRPPRRDWIKTF. V usage is TRGV2 and J usage is TRGJP2. The CDR3 contains 16 residues. CDR1 is EGSNGY, CDR2 YDSYNSKV, per germline. Trimming took 9 bases from V and 8 from J; bases not matched to a gene: 21.

This chain's CDR3 is CATWVIPIPNYYKKLF. CDR3 DNA sequence: TGTGCCACCTGGGTAATCCCGATTCCGAATTATTATAAGAAACTCTTT. This rearrangement joins TRGV4 to TRGJ1 or TRGJ2. CDR3 length equals 16 residues. CDR1 EGSTGY and CDR2 YDSYTSSV come from the germline V gene. V was pared by 5 bases and J by 0 bases, with 13 bases of the junction left unmatched.

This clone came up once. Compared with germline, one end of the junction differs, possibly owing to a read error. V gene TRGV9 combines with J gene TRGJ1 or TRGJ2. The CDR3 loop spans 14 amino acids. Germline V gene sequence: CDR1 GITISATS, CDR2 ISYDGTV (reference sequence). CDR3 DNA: TGTGCCTTGTGGGAGGTGCGAAAATATTATAAGAAGCTCTTT. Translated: CALWEVRKYYKKLF.

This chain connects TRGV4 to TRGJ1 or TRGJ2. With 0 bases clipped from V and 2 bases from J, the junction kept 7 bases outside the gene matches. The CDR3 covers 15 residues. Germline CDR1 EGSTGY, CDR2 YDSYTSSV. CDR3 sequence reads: CATWDGSGDYYKKLF. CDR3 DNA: TGTGCCACCTGGGATGGGTCGGGAGATTATTATAAGAAACTCTTT.

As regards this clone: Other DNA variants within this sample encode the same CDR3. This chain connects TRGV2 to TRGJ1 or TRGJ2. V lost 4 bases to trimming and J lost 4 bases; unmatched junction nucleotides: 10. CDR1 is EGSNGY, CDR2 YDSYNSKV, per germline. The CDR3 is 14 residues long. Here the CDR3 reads CATWETPGYYKKLF. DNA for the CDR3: TGTGCCACCTGGGAAACCCCAGGCTATTATAAGAAACTCTTT.

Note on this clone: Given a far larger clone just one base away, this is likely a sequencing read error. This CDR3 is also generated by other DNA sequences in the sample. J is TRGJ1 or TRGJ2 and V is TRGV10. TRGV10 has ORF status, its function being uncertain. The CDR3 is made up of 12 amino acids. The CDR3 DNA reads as TGTGCCGCGTGGGATGTTTATTATAAGAAACTCTTT. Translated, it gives CAAWDVYYKKLF.

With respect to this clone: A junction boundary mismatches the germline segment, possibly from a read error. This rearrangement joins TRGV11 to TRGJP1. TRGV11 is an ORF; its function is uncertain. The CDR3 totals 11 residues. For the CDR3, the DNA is TGTGCCTGTCTTGGGATTCCCCAAAAGGTGTTT. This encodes CACLGIPQKVF.

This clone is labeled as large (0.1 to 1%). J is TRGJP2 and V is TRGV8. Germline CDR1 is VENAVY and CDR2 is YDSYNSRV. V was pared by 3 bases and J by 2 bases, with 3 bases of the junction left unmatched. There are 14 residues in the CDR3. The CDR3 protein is CATWDPSSDWIKTF. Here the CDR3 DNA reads TGTGCCACCTGGGATCCCAGTAGTGATTGGATCAAGACGTTT.

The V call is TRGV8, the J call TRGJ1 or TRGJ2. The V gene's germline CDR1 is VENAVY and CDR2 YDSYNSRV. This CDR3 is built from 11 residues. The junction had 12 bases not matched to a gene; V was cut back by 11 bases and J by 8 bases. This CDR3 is CANLDKNKKLF. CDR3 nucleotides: TGTGCCAACCTGGACAAAAATAAGAAACTCTTT.

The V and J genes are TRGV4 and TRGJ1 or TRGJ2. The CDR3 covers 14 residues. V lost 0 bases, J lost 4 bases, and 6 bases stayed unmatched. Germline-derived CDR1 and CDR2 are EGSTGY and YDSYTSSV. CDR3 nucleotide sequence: TGTGCCACCTGGGATGGGCTTCAGTATTATAAGAAACTCTTT. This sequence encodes CATWDGLQYYKKLF.